What follows is one TCR beta chain and its context. Its antigen is unknown. The protocol was immunoSEQ multiplex PCR, while the TCRdb copy is restricted to in-frame clones and leaves out a portion. The sample contains some 7,000 clones, around 77% of which appear only once. There are 13 residues in the CDR3. V was pared by 3 bases and J by 8 bases, with 3 bases of the junction left unmatched. In germline, CDR1 is MDHEN, CDR2 SYDVKM. This record comes from a study of immune cell composition in non-small cell lung cancer. Overall study results and limits: Tumour-reactive clones were not shown to match dominant in vivo tumour clones.

The normal lung sample lay at least 3 cm, and maximally far, from the tumour. The sequenced sample was non-adjacent lung tissue. The chain recombines TRBV28 with TRBJ1-4; 7 nucleotides agree with TRBD1. The sequence was collected from a human donor with non-small cell lung cancer. CDR3 sequence reads: CASSFGQAEKLFF. CDR3 nucleotide sequence: TGTGCCAGCAGTTTCGGACAGGCCGAAAAACTGTTTTTT.